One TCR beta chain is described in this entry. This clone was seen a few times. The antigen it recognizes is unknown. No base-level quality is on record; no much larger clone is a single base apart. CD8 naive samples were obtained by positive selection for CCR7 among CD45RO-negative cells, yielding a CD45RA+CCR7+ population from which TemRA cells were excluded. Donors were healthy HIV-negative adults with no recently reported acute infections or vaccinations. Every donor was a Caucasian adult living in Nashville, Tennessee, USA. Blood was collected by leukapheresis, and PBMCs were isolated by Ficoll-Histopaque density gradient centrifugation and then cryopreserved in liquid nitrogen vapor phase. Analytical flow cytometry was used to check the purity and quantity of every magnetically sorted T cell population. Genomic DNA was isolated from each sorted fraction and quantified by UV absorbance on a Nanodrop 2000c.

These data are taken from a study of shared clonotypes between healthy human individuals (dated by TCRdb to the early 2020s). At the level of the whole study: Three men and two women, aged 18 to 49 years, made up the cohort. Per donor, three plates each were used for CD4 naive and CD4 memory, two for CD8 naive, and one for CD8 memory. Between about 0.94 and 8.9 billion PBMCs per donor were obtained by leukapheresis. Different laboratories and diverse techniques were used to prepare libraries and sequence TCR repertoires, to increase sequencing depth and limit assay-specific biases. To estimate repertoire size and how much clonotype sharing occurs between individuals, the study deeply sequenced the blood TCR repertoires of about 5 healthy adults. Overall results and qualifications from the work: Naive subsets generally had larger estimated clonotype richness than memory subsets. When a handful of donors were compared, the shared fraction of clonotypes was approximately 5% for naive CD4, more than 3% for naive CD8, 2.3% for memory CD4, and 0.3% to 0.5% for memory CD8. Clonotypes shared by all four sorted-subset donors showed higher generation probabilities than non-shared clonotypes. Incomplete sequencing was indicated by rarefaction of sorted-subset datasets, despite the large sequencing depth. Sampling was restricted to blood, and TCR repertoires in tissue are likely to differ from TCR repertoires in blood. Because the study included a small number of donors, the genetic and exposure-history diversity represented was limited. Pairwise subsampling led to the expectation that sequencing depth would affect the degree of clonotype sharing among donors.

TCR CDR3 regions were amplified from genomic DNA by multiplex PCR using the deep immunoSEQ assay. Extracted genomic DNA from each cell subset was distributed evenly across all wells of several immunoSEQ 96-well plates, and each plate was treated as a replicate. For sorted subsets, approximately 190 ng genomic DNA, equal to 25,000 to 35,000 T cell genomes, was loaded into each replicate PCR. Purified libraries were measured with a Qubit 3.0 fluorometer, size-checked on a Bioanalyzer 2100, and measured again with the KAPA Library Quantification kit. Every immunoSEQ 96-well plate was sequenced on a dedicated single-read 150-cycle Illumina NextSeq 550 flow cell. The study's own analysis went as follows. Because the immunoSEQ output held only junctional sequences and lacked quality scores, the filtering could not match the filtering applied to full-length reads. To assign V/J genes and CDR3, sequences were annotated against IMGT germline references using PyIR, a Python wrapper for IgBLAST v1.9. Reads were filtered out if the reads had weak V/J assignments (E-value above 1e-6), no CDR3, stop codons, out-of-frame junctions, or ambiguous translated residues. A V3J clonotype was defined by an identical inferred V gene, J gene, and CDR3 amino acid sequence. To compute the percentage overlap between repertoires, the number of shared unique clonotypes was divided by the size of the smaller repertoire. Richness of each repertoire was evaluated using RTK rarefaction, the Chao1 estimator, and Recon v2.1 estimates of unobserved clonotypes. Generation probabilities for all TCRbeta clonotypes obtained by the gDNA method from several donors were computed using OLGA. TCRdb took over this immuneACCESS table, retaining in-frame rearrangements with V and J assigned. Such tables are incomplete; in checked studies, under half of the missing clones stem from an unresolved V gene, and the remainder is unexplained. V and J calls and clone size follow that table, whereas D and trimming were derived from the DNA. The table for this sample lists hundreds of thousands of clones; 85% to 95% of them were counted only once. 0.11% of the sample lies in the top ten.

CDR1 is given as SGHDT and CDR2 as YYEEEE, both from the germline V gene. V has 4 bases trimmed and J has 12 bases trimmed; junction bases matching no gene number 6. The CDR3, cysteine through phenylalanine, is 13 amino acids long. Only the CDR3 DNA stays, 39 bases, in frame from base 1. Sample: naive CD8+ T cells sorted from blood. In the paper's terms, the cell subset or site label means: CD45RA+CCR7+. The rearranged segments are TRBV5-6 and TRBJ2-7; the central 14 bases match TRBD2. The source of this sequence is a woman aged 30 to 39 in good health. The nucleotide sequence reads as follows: TGTGCCAGCAGCGTTGGGACTAGCGGGAGTCTGTACTTC. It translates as CASSVGTSGSLYF.